The sequence of this T cell receptor beta chain was determined in a study of blood T cell repertoires in COVID-19. V shed 6 bases and J shed 1 base, with 9 bases lying between them. Germline V gene data show CDR1 as SGHTA and CDR2 as FQGTGA. This CDR3 spans 13 amino acids. Original handling: Using reference gene primer amplification, nucleated cell counts were estimated. Here immunoSEQ multiplex PCR was the method, and the copy in TCRdb shows in-frame clones only, minus some. V, J and clone size reflect that table, while D and trimming were determined from the DNA. This table holds around 250,000 clones, roughly 90% found once. A remark on this clone: This same CDR3 is encoded by further DNA sequences in the sample.

Specimen: peripheral blood. The TCR comes from a man in his 60s with acute or convalescent COVID-19. The chain combines TRBV7-3 with TRBJ1-1; maybe TRBD1 (5 bases). The CDR3 region is CASSSDRNTEAFF. For the CDR3, the DNA is TGTGCCAGCAGTTCCGACAGGAACACTGAAGCTTTCTTT. The whole variable domain, remainder taken from reference TRBV7-3 and TRBJ1-1, is GAGVSQTPSNKVTEKGKYVELRCDPISGHTALYWYRQSLGQGPEFLIYFQGTGAADDSGLPNDRFFAVRPEGSVSTLKIQRTERGDSAVYLCASSSDRNTEAFFGQGTRLTVV.